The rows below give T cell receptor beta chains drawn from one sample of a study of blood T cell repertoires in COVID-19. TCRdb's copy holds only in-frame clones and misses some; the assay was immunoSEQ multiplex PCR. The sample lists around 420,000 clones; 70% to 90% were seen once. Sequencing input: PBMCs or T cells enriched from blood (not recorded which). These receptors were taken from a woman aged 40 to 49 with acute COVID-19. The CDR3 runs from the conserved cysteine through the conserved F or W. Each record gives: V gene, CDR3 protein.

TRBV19,CASSIRTGNYGYTF
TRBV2,CASSGVRGQYEQYF
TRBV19,CASSMGQASSYEQYF
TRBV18,CASSSQTGGKTEAFF
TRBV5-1,CASTQGFGEKLFF
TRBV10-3,CAISEVAGQGNGYTF
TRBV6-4,CASSVERGGTDTQYF
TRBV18,CASSPTGWAGTEAFF
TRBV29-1,CSVKHRDRAPEQYF
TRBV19,CASSPTGANVLTF
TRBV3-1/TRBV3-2,CASSPSGGTKAYEQYF
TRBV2,CASSDYTGTTNEQFF
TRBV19,CASSIIVGVGYTEAFF
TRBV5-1,CASSPRGGNQPQHF
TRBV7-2,CASRREKRAFF
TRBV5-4,CASRPVGSGTEAFF
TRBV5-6,CASSPRAGNTEAFF